This T cell receptor beta chain was identified in a study of blood T cell repertoires in COVID-19. Turning to the study itself: Donors in the United States, Italy and Spain gave samples during acute or convalescent COVID-19. The cDNA or gDNA used as material had been derived from T cells, B-cell-depleted T cells, or PBMCs.

Per the original data handling: Reference gene primer amplification gave estimated nucleated cell counts. Produced via immunoSEQ multiplex PCR; TCRdb's table is partial and in-frame only. The V and J calls and clone size were taken over from that table, and D and trimming were inferred from the DNA. The sample comprises approximately 90,000 clones, 78% of which are singletons, and approximately 6% rests with the top ten. This clone was counted once. CDR1 and CDR2 from the germline V gene are SGHTA and FQGNSA. V lost 6 bases and J lost 5; bases outside the gene matches: 12. The CDR3 consists of 16 residues.

The source of this sequence is a man between 65 and 85 years old with COVID-19, enrolled during active disease. The J gene is TRBJ2-5, the V gene TRBV7-2, with 10 nucleotides matching TRBD2. Sequencing input: peripheral blood. The CDR3 reads CASSFSPSGSDETQYF. The CDR3 nucleotides are TGTGCCAGCAGTTTTAGCCCTAGCGGGAGTGATGAGACCCAGTACTTC. The variable domain in full, with the rest retrieved from reference TRBV7-2 and TRBJ2-5, is GAGVSQSPSNKVTEKGKDVELRCDPISGHTALYWYRQSLGQGLEFLIYFQGNSAPDKSGLPSDRFSAERTGGSVSTLTIQRTQQEDSAVYLCASSFSPSGSDETQYFGPGTRLLVL.